One and the same sample provided the 8 T cell receptor beta chains below, sequenced in a study of beta chain features in type 1 diabetes. All of the isolated RNA was reverse transcribed, so expressed TCRB transcripts were sequenced. Profiling relied on immunoSEQ multiplex PCR, and the TCRdb table lists in-frame clones only, not all of them. The sample has 130,000 to 150,000 clones, under 60% seen once. Sequencing was done on a sample of Tregs from blood. Receptors originate from a man between 18 and 29 years old in good health.

In its sample, this clone was seen a few times. This chain joins TRBV19 and TRBJ2-5, with 8 bases matching TRBD2. With V trimmed by 2 bases and J by 3 bases, 5 bases remained unmatched. Germline loops: CDR1 LNHDA, CDR2 SQIVND (reference sequence). The CDR3 length is 15 residues. CDR3 in amino acids: CASSIFAGGEETQYF. CDR3 bases: TGTGCCAGTAGTATATTTGCGGGGGGAGAAGAGACCCAGTACTTC.

This clone has just a few counts. A junction end diverges from the germline sequence, so it may reflect a read error. The chain is built from TRBV5-4 and TRBJ1-5; the match to TRBD1 covers 12 bases. The V gene's germline CDR1 is SGHNT and CDR2 YYREEE (reference sequence). This CDR3 is built from 15 residues. The DNA of the CDR3 is TGTGCCAGCAGCCCCGGGACAGGGGGCAACCAGCCCCAGCATTTT. Amino acid sequence: CASSPGTGGNQPQHF.

The chain joins TRBV5-1 to TRBJ2-7, with 8 bases aligning to TRBD1. Germline V CDR1 and CDR2: SGHRS, YFSETQ. The CDR3 spans 15 residues. Unmatched junction bases numbered 6, after V lost 4 bases and J lost 0 bases. The CDR3 here is CASSQLTGGSYEQYF. As DNA, the CDR3 is TGCGCCAGCAGCCAACTAACAGGGGGCTCCTACGAGCAGTACTTC.

V gene TRBV7-9 combines with J gene TRBJ1-3; D not resolved. The V and J ends lost 6 bases and 1 base respectively, with 13 bases between them. This CDR3 is 15 amino acids long. CDR1 SEHNR and CDR2 FQNEAQ come from the germline V gene (reference sequence). CDR3 sequence reads: CASRFGWPSGNTIYF. For the CDR3, the DNA is TGTGCCAGCAGATTCGGGTGGCCGTCTGGAAACACCATATATTTT.

This clone was seen a few times. The chain is built from TRBV5-1 and TRBJ2-1; D is unresolved. Germline loops: CDR1 SGHRS, CDR2 YFSETQ. Between the trimmed V and J ends, which lost 5 bases and 7 bases, there was a span of 10 bases. This CDR3 contains 12 residues. CDR3 DNA: TGCGCCAGCAGTCTCGTATTGAATGAGCAGTTCTTC. Amino acid sequence: CASSLVLNEQFF. Full variable domain (outside the CDR3, taken from reference TRBV5-1 and TRBJ2-1): KAGVTQTPRYLIKTRGQQVTLSCSPISGHRSVSWYQQTPGQGLQFLFEYFSETQRNKGNFPGRFSGRQFSNSRSEMNVSTLELGDSALYLCASSLVLNEQFFGPGTRLTVL.

The rearrangement joins TRBV4-1 to TRBJ2-5; possibly TRBD2 for D (5 bases). Germline lookup yields CDR1 MGHRA and CDR2 YSYEKL. The CDR3 consists of 14 residues. V was cut by 4 bases and J by 10 bases, with 19 bases left in between. This chain's CDR3 is CASSPTGFLSGQYF. CDR3 in DNA: TGCGCCAGCAGCCCGACCGGGTTCCTGAGCGGCCAGTACTTC.

This clone was seen a few times. The chain recombines TRBV7-9 with TRBJ1-5; D is ambiguous. This CDR3 spans 14 amino acids. Trimming left V 5 bases short and J 2 bases short, with 10 bases between. CDR1 and CDR2 (germline): SEHNR, FQNEAQ (reference sequence). The chain's CDR3 is CASSPLGGNQPQHF. The CDR3, as DNA: TGTGCCAGCAGCCCCCTTGGAGGCAATCAGCCCCAGCATTTT.

V usage is TRBV11-2 and J usage is TRBJ2-3, with D maybe TRBD1 (6 bases). The germline V and J ends were trimmed by 5 bases and 1 base, with 10 bases remaining between them. CDR3 size: 14 residues. Germline-derived CDR1 and CDR2 are SGHAT and FQNNGV. The CDR3 protein is CASSPRTGTDTQYF. The DNA for the CDR3 is TGTGCCAGCAGCCCGAGGACAGGCACAGATACGCAGTATTTT.